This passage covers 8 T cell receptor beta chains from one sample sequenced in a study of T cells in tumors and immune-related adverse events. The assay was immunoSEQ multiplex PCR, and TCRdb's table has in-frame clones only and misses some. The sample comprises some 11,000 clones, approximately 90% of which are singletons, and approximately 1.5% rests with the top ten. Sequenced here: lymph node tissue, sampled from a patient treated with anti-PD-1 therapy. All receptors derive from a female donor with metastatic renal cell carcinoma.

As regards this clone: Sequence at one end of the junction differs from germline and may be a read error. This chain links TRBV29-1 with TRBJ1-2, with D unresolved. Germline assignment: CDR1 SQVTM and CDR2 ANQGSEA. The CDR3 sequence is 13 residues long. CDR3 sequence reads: CSASGFWTVPPRF. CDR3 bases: TGCAGCGCCTCGGGCTTTTGGACCGTTCCTCCCCGATTC.

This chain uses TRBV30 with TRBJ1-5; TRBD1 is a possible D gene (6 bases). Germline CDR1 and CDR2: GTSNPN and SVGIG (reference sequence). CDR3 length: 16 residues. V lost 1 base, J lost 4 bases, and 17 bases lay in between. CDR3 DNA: TGTGCCTGGAGTGAAGGGTTCAACAGGGCGAATCAGCCCCAGCATTTT. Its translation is CAWSEGFNRANQPQHF.

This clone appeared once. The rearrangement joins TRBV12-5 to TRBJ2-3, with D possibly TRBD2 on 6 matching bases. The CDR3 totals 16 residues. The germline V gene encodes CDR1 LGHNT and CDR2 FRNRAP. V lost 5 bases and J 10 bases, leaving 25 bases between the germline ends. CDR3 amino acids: CASGRQGEAMGAPQYF. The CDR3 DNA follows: TGTGCTAGTGGTCGCCAAGGGGAGGCGATGGGAGCACCGCAGTATTTT.

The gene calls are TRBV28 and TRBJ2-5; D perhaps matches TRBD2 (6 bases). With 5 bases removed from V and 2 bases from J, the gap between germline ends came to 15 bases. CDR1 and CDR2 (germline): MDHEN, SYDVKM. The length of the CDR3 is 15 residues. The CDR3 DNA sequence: TGTGCCAGCAGTCAGGCAGCGGGTGGGCAAGAGACCCAGTACTTC. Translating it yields CASSQAAGGQETQYF.

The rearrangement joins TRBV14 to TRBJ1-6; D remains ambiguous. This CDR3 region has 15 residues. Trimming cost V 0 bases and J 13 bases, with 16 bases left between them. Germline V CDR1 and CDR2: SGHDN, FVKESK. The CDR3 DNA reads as TGTGCCAGCAGCCAAGATGGGTATATCTGTTGTCCCCTCCACTTT. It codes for CASSQDGYICCPLHF.

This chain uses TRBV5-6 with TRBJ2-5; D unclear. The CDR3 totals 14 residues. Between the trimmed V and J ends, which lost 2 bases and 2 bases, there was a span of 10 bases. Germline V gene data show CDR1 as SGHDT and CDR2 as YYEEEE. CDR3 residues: CASSFSLPQETQYF. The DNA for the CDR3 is TGTGCCAGCAGCTTTAGCCTCCCTCAAGAGACCCAGTACTTC.

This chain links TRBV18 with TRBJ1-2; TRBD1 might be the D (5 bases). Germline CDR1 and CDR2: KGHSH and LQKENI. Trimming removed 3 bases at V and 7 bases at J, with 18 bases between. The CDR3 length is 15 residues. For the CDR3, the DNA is TGTGCCAGCTCACCCGGGACGGGCGAGGGTGTTGGCTACACCTTC. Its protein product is CASSPGTGEGVGYTF.

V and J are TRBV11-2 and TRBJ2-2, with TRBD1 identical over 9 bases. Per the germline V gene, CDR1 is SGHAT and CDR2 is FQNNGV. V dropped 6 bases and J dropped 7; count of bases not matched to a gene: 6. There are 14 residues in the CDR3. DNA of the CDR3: TGTGCCAGCAGGAAACAGGGGGCGGGCGGGGAGCTGTTTTTT. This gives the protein CASRKQGAGGELFF.